The 21 T cell receptor beta chains given below trace back to one sample, sequenced in a study of blood T cell repertoires in COVID-19. TCRdb's table, derived via immunoSEQ multiplex PCR, lists solely in-frame clones and lacks some. This table has around 190,000 clones, about 88% appearing once. The specimen sequenced was peripheral blood. The source is a man aged 45-65 years with COVID-19, enrolled during active disease.

The chain employs TRBV24-1 and TRBJ2-3, with 10 bases lining up with TRBD1. Germline assignment: CDR1 KGHDR and CDR2 SFDVKD. The ends lost 7 bases at V and 1 base at J; junction bases unmatched: 10. The CDR3 is made up of 17 amino acids. The CDR3 DNA follows: TGTGCCACCAGCGGGACAGGGGTATCAGCAGGCACAGATACGCAGTATTTT. Its translation is CATSGTGVSAGTDTQYF.

The chain has TRBV12-3 or TRBV12-4 and TRBJ2-1; TRBD1 matches at 7 bases. The CDR3 loop spans 12 amino acids. V dropped 3 bases and J dropped 10; count of bases not matched to a gene: 3. CDR3 bases: TGTGCCAGCAGTTTCGTGGGACAGGAGCAGTTCTTC. Its protein is CASSFVGQEQFF.

This clone appeared many times. Different DNA sequences within this sample yield the same CDR3. J is TRBJ1-2 and V is TRBV6-5; 10 nucleotides agree with TRBD1. This CDR3 is 16 amino acids long. The germline V gene encodes CDR1 MNHEY and CDR2 SVGAGI. With 2 bases clipped from V and 5 bases from J, the junction kept 8 bases outside the gene matches. The CDR3 DNA is TGTGCCAGCAGTTACACCAGGACAGGGGGAGGGTATGGCTACACCTTC. The encoded protein is CASSYTRTGGGYGYTF.

CDR3 DNA sequence: TGTGCCAGCAGCCGAGACATGAACACTGAAGCTTTCTTT. Its protein product is CASSRDMNTEAFF. The rearrangement joins TRBV7-3 to TRBJ1-1; no clear D. V was trimmed by 5 bases and J by 0 bases, leaving 7 bases between them. Germline CDR1 SGHTA, CDR2 FQGTGA. The CDR3 spans 13 residues. The complete variable domain, with remaining parts taken from reference TRBV7-3 and TRBJ1-1, reads GAGVSQTPSNKVTEKGKYVELRCDPISGHTALYWYRQSLGQGPEFLIYFQGTGAADDSGLPNDRFFAVRPEGSVSTLKIQRTERGDSAVYLCASSRDMNTEAFFGQGTRLTVV.

There are a few counts of this clone. The V and J genes are TRBV7-2 and TRBJ2-2; D call uncertain. The CDR3 is 13 amino acids. Germline V gene lookup returns CDR1 SGHTA and CDR2 FQGNSA. The V gene lost 1 base and the J gene lost 9 bases, with 9 bases spanning the gap. CDR3 sequence (DNA): TGTGCCAGCAGCTTAGGAGGCGGCCGGGAGCTGTTTTTT. Protein product: CASSLGGGRELFF.

V is TRBV7-9 and J is TRBJ2-2; 11 positions match TRBD1. Germline V gives CDR1 SEHNR, CDR2 FQNEAQ (reference sequence). This CDR3 is built from 16 residues. The junction had 7 bases not matched to a gene; V was cut back by 7 bases and J by 3 bases. CDR3 nucleotide sequence: TGTGCCAGCACCCACCGGGACAGGGGGGACACCGGGGAGCTGTTTTTT. It yields the protein CASTHRDRGDTGELFF.

V gene TRBV15 combines with J gene TRBJ1-2; tentatively, D is TRBD1 (6 bases). This CDR3 region has 16 residues. With 0 bases removed from V and 3 bases from J, the gap between germline ends came to 14 bases. From germline, CDR1 is LNHNV and CDR2 YYDKDF (reference sequence). CDR3 nucleotides: TGTGCCACCAGCAGAGATATTTTACAGGGTCACTATGGCTACACCTTC. Translated, it gives CATSRDILQGHYGYTF.

The genes are TRBV2 and TRBJ2-5, with TRBD2 matching 8 bases. V shed 4 bases and J 5 bases; nucleotides not matched to a gene: 9. The length of the CDR3 is 15 residues. Germline lookup yields CDR1 SNHLY and CDR2 FYNNEI. The CDR3 nucleotides read TGTGCCAGCAGTGGAAGCGGGAGTTCGTGGGAGACCCAGTACTTC. Translating it yields CASSGSGSSWETQYF.

This chain uses TRBV7-8 with TRBJ2-3; TRBD1 might be the D (6 bases). The germline CDR1 and CDR2 sequences are SGHVS and FQNEAQ. This CDR3 comprises 15 residues. V was cut by 5 bases and J by 1 base, with 13 bases left in between. The CDR3 reads CASSLGQGRTDTQYF. The CDR3 DNA sequence: TGTGCCAGCAGCCTAGGGCAGGGGCGCACAGATACGCAGTATTTT. The full variable domain, in which reference TRBV7-8 and TRBJ2-3 provide the parts outside the CDR3, is GAGVSQSPRYKVAKRGQDVALRCDPISGHVSLFWYQQALGQGPEFLTYFQNEAQLDKSGLPSDRFFAERPEGSVSTLKIQRTQQEDSAVYLCASSLGQGRTDTQYFGPGTRLTVL.

This chain uses TRBV6-2 or TRBV6-3 with TRBJ2-4, with a weak D call TRBD2 (5 bases). Trimming left V 5 bases short and J 5 bases short, with 13 bases between. The CDR3 is 14 amino acids. The germline V gene encodes CDR1 MNHEY and CDR2 SVGEGT. CDR3 DNA: TGTGCCAGCAGTACCCGGGATTTCCAAAACATTCAGTACTTC. Its translation: CASSTRDFQNIQYF.

The chain joins TRBV7-2 to TRBJ1-2; the D gene is possibly TRBD1 (5 bases). This CDR3 has 13 residues. Between the trimmed V and J ends, which lost 3 bases and 4 bases, there was a span of 9 bases. CDR1 SGHTA and CDR2 FQGNSA come from the germline V gene. Here the CDR3 DNA reads TGTGCCAGCAGCTTGTGGGGCACCTATGGCTACACCTTC. The encoded protein is CASSLWGTYGYTF.

This chain links TRBV18 with TRBJ2-5; 7 nucleotides line up with TRBD1. V lost 3 bases, J lost 2 bases, and 3 bases stayed unmatched. Germline CDR1 KGHSH, CDR2 LQKENI. The CDR3 runs 14 residues. The CDR3 DNA is TGTGCCAGCTCACCTCCGGGACAGCAAGAGACCCAGTACTTC. Amino acids: CASSPPGQQETQYF.

The chain uses TRBV5-1 and TRBJ2-2, with D possibly being TRBD2 (5 bases). V lost 4 bases and J lost 6, with 10 bases in between. This CDR3 has 13 residues. CDR1 is SGHRS, CDR2 YFSETQ, per germline. The chain's CDR3 is CASSLRVAGELFF. CDR3 coding DNA: TGCGCCAGCAGCCTGAGGGTAGCCGGGGAGCTGTTTTTT. Filled out from reference TRBV5-1 and TRBJ2-2, the complete variable domain reads KAGVTQTPRYLIKTRGQQVTLSCSPISGHRSVSWYQQTPGQGLQFLFEYFSETQRNKGNFPGRFSGRQFSNSRSEMNVSTLELGDSALYLCASSLRVAGELFFGEGSRLTVL.

The CDR3, as DNA: TGCGCCAGCAGTGACACCGGGACTAGCGGGAGATTCGCAGATACGCAGTATTTT. Its protein is CASSDTGTSGRFADTQYF. V and J are TRBV10-1 and TRBJ2-3, with 14 bases matching TRBD2. The CDR3 is 18 amino acids. In germline, CDR1 is WNHNN, CDR2 SYGVQD (reference sequence). V dropped 3 bases and J dropped 4; count of bases not matched to a gene: 9.

CDR3 DNA: TGTGCCAGCAGTTACAACACCGTCTCGAACACCGGGGAGCTGTTTTTT. It translates to CASSYNTVSNTGELFF. The chain uses TRBV6-5 and TRBJ2-2; D is unclear. The germline gives CDR1 MNHEY, CDR2 SVGAGI. This CDR3 contains 16 residues. Trimming removed 2 bases from V and 0 bases from J, with 10 bases in between.

The chain has TRBV5-1 and TRBJ2-7; 9 bases fit TRBD2. The trim removed 4 bases at V and 3 bases at J, leaving 14 bases unmatched. CDR1 and CDR2 (germline): SGHRS, YFSETQ. There are 17 residues in the CDR3. The CDR3 DNA follows: TGCGCCAGCAGCCCTGAACCAATTAGCGGGAGTCTCTACGAGCAGTACTTC. It specifies CASSPEPISGSLYEQYF.

The chain carries TRBV6-5 and TRBJ2-1; 14 nucleotides line up with TRBD2. The CDR3 spans 13 residues. The germline V gene has CDR1 MNHEY and CDR2 SVGAGI. V shed 10 bases and J 7 bases; nucleotides not matched to a gene: 3. The CDR3 coding sequence is TGTGCCACAAGGACTAGCGGGGGGAATGAGCAGTTCTTC. This sequence encodes CATRTSGGNEQFF.

The chain couples TRBV7-3 to TRBJ2-1; 7 nucleotides agree with TRBD2. CDR1 and CDR2 (germline): SGHTA, FQGTGA. V shed 5 bases, J shed 1 base, and the junction held 11 bases outside the gene matches. The CDR3 runs 17 residues. The CDR3, as DNA: TGTGCCAGCAGCCCCCTAGCGGCCCCGGGGTCCTACAATGAGCAGTTCTTC. Its translation: CASSPLAAPGSYNEQFF.

The chain carries TRBV5-1 and TRBJ1-2; TRBD1 is a possible D gene (6 bases). CDR1 SGHRS and CDR2 YFSETQ come from the germline V gene. There are 15 residues in the CDR3. Trimming stripped 4 bases from V and 5 bases from J, with 18 bases between. The CDR3 region has the DNA TGCGCCAGCAGCCCGGATGTCAGGGGAGATTATGGCTACACCTTC. Protein: CASSPDVRGDYGYTF.

The chain couples TRBV7-2 to TRBJ1-2; 7 bases align to TRBD1. The trim removed 1 base at V and 4 bases at J, leaving 9 bases unmatched. CDR1 and CDR2 (germline): SGHTA, FQGNSA. The CDR3 sequence is 16 residues long. CDR3 DNA sequence: TGTGCCAGCAGCTTAGATGGGCAGGGGGAGATCTATGGCTACACCTTC. Amino acids: CASSLDGQGEIYGYTF.

This rearrangement joins TRBV6-5 to TRBJ1-2; 10 positions match TRBD1. Per the germline V gene, CDR1 is MNHEY and CDR2 is SVGAGI. J gave up 5 bases and V 2 bases, and 5 bases lay outside the gene matches. This CDR3 has 15 residues. The CDR3: CASSYATGGGYGYTF. In DNA form, the CDR3 reads TGTGCCAGCAGTTACGCGACAGGGGGCGGGTATGGCTACACCTTC.